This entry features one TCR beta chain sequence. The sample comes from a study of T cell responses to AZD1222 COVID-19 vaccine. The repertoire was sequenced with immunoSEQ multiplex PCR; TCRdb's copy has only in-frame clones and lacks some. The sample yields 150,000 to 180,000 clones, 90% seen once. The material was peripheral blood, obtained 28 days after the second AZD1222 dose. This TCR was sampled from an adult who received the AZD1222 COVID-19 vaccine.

The CDR3 bases are TGTGCCAGCTCTCCCAACAGGGCGCCAGGGGGATCCCTCCACTTT. Translated: CASSPNRAPGGSLHF. The chain has TRBV18 and TRBJ1-6; 7 bases line up with TRBD1. Germline trimming cut 6 bases from V and 14 bases from J; bases unmatched to any gene: 16. This CDR3 is 15 amino acids long. The germline V gene has CDR1 KGHSH and CDR2 LQKENI.